Sequencing of this TCR beta chain was carried out in a study of blood T cell repertoires in COVID-19. V was shortened by 3 bases and J by 0 bases, with 9 bases between the two germline ends. The CDR3 consists of 15 residues. Germline V gives CDR1 MNHNS, CDR2 SASEGT. Using immunoSEQ multiplex PCR, the repertoire was profiled, and TCRdb retains in-frame clones only, with some absent. The table records approximately 130,000 clones, around 83% of them present only once. Input material: PBMCs or T cells enriched from blood (not recorded which). The clonotype originates from a man younger than 40 who had recovered from COVID-19. This chain connects TRBV6-1 to TRBJ1-5; maybe TRBD1 (6 bases). The CDR3 protein is CASSEGQPSNQPQHF. The CDR3 coding sequence is TGTGCCAGCAGTGAGGGACAACCTAGCAATCAGCCCCAGCATTTT.